This TCR beta chain derives from a study of cytotoxic CD8 clonotypes in ibrutinib-treated CLL. Study-level information: Once patients had received a median 12 months of treatment, range 6 to 36, response samples were obtained. Study-level points and caveats: Private clonotypes, not public ones, expanded at ibrutinib response.

TCRdb's copy holds only in-frame clones and misses some; the assay was immunoSEQ multiplex PCR. The data hold some 300,000 clones, with just under 80% observed a single time. On this clone: Its antigen is still unknown.

Genomic DNA in an amount of 2 to 2.5 micrograms was extracted from cryopreserved PBMCs and used for the preparation of TCR beta libraries. V was trimmed by 2 bases and J by 3 bases, leaving 26 bases between them. This CDR3 has 18 amino acids. Germline V gives CDR1 SQVTM, CDR2 ANQGSEA. The rearrangement links TRBV29-1 to TRBJ2-7; tentative D call: TRBD1 (5 bases). The TCR was taken from a human donor with chronic lymphocytic leukemia. The sequencing here drew on PBMCs, taken before ibrutinib treatment. CDR3 coding DNA: TGCAGCGTTGAAAGCCGTAGCCAGGACAACTTAGAGAACTACGAGCAGTACTTC. It is translated as CSVESRSQDNLENYEQYF.